This T cell receptor beta chain emerged from a study of blood T cell repertoires in COVID-19. Assay: immunoSEQ multiplex PCR; the TCRdb copy retains only in-frame clones and omits some. Of fewer than 300,000 clones listed, 75% to 90% are singletons. Germline V gives CDR1 SGDLS, CDR2 YYNGEE. The junction had 4 bases not matched to a gene; V was cut back by 0 bases and J by 5 bases. This CDR3 contains 16 residues. This TCR came from a woman aged 45-65 years who had recovered from COVID-19. V gene TRBV9 combines with J gene TRBJ2-1; 11 positions match TRBD2. The specimen sequenced was PBMCs or T cells enriched from blood (not recorded which). The CDR3 bases are TGTGCCAGCAGCGTAGGTGGGACTAGCGGCGACAATGAGCAGTTCTTC. Translating it yields CASSVGGTSGDNEQFF.